This entry lists 9 T cell receptor beta chains sequenced from one sample in a study of blood T cell repertoires in COVID-19. Measured with immunoSEQ multiplex PCR; TCRdb has only the in-frame clones, and not every one. The table lists under 200,000 clones, around 80% of them singletons, with less than 3.5% in the top ten. The sequenced sample was peripheral blood. The receptors derive from a woman aged 60 to 75 with acute or convalescent COVID-19.

The chain combines TRBV7-8 with TRBJ2-7; D is uncertain. V shed 2 bases and J shed 3 bases, with 8 bases lying between them. The CDR3 totals 13 residues. The germline V gene has CDR1 SGHVS and CDR2 FQNEAQ. Written as DNA, the CDR3 is TGTGCCAGCAGCTTAACACAAAACTACGAGCAGTACTTC. It translates to CASSLTQNYEQYF.

This chain uses TRBV7-2 with TRBJ1-3; 8 nucleotides match TRBD1. Looked up from germline, CDR1 is SGHTA and CDR2 is FQGNSA. This CDR3 contains 16 residues. Germline trimming cut 5 bases from V and 4 bases from J; bases unmatched to any gene: 10. This CDR3 is CASSKAQGALGNTIYF. The CDR3 DNA sequence: TGTGCCAGCAGCAAAGCTCAGGGGGCGCTCGGAAACACCATATATTTT.

The chain uses TRBV6-5 and TRBJ2-6; D call uncertain. The CDR3 is 13 amino acids. With 10 bases removed from V and 2 bases from J, the gap between germline ends came to 9 bases. The germline V gene encodes CDR1 MNHEY and CDR2 SVGAGI. CDR3 DNA: TGTGCCACCAAAACACCTGGGGCCAACGTCCTGACTTTC. Its protein is CATKTPGANVLTF.

This clone was seen a few times. The chain uses TRBV10-2 and TRBJ1-4, with 9 bases lining up with TRBD1. The CDR3 covers 14 residues. J lost 7 bases, V lost 6 bases, and 6 bases had no gene match. Germline CDR1 is WSHSY and CDR2 is SAAADI. The CDR3 DNA follows: TGCGCCAGCAGGGAACAGGGGGCGGGTGAAAAACTGTTTTTT. Its protein product is CASREQGAGEKLFF.

The rearrangement joins TRBV10-2 to TRBJ2-5; 9 nucleotides agree with TRBD2. Germline values: CDR1 WSHSY, CDR2 SAAADI. This CDR3 is built from 14 residues. With V trimmed by 8 bases and J by 4 bases, 8 bases remained unmatched. The CDR3 bases are TGCGCCAGCGGTCAGCGGGGGGCGGGAGAGACCCAGTACTTC. Amino acid sequence: CASGQRGAGETQYF.

The chain couples TRBV6-5 to TRBJ2-7, with 10 bases fitting TRBD2. The V and J ends lost 6 bases and 3 bases, in that order; junction bases with no gene match: 8. The CDR3 spans 15 residues. Germline loops: CDR1 MNHEY, CDR2 SVGAGI. CDR3 residues: CASRNKRGGGYEQYF. In DNA form, the CDR3 reads TGTGCCAGCAGAAATAAGCGGGGGGGAGGCTACGAGCAGTACTTC.

CDR3 sequence (DNA): TGCGCCAGCAGCTTTGAGGGGGGGCCTCACAATGAGCAGTTCTTC. Its translation: CASSFEGGPHNEQFF. The rearrangement links TRBV5-1 to TRBJ2-1; tentative D call: TRBD2 (7 bases). CDR1 is SGHRS and CDR2 is YFSETQ in the germline V gene. V was cut by 2 bases and J by 5 bases, with 14 bases left in between. The CDR3 loop spans 15 amino acids.

The CDR3 loop is CASSQRTRNTEAFF. The CDR3, as DNA: TGCGCCAGCAGCCAAAGGACAAGGAACACTGAAGCTTTCTTT. The V gene is TRBV4-3, the J gene TRBJ1-1; tentatively, D is TRBD1 (5 bases). The V end was cut by 2 bases, the J end by 1 base, with 8 bases between. The CDR3 runs 14 residues. From germline, CDR1 is LGHNA and CDR2 YSLEER.

The V call is TRBV7-2, the J call TRBJ1-3; D is possibly TRBD1 (6 bases). V dropped 6 bases and J dropped 2 bases, with 14 bases sitting between them. The germline gives CDR1 SGHTA, CDR2 FQGNSA. CDR3 length: 15 residues. Here the CDR3 DNA reads TGTGCCAGCAGACCCAGGGGACCTACTGGAAACACCATATATTTT. Protein: CASRPRGPTGNTIYF.